The following is a TCR beta chain sequence with its context. These data come from a study of blood T cell repertoires in COVID-19. Whole-study context: PBMCs, B-cell-depleted T cells, or T cells provided the cDNA or gDNA that made up the material.

This CDR3 is 13 amino acids long. Germline V CDR1 and CDR2: SEHNR, FQNEAQ (reference sequence). Trimming cost V 5 bases and J 2 bases, with 10 bases left between them. Sequencing was performed with immunoSEQ multiplex PCR; in TCRdb, only in-frame clones are kept and a portion is missing. The data show about 51,000 clones, approximately 85% seen once. Sequencing input: peripheral blood. The chain uses TRBV7-9 and TRBJ2-7, with D hard to call. This TCR derives from a man aged 45 to 65 with active COVID-19. CDR3 sequence reads: CASSPQVAYEQYF. For the CDR3, the DNA is TGTGCCAGCAGCCCCCAGGTGGCCTACGAGCAGTACTTC.